This T cell receptor (beta chain) was sequenced in a study of T cell changes during pregnancy in multiple sclerosis. The protocol was immunoSEQ multiplex PCR, while the TCRdb copy is restricted to in-frame clones and leaves out a portion. The top ten clones hold approximately 1.6% of a sample with roughly 100,000 clones, 91% of them seen once. CDR3 length equals 13 residues. V lost 9 bases, J lost 7 bases, and 9 bases stayed unmatched. CDR1 is SGHRS and CDR2 is YFSETQ in the germline V gene. This receptor was identified in a female donor in good health, enrolled as a control in a pregnancy study. The rearrangement joins TRBV5-1 to TRBJ1-4; TRBD1 matches 7 bases. The material sequenced was peripheral blood, taken after pregnancy. The chain's CDR3 is CATSTGLGEKLFF. Written as DNA, the CDR3 is TGCGCCACCTCGACAGGGCTGGGTGAAAAACTGTTTTTT.